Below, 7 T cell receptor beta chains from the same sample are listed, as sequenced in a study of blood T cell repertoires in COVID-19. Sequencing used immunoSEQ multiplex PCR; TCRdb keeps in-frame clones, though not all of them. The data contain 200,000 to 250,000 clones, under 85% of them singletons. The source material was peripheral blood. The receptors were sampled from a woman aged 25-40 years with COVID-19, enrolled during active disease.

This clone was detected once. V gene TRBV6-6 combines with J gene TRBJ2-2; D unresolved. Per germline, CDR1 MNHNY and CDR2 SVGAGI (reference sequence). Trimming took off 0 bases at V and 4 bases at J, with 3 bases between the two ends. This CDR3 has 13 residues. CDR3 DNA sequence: TGTGCCAGCAGTTACTCGGCCACCGGGGAGCTGTTTTTT. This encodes CASSYSATGELFF.

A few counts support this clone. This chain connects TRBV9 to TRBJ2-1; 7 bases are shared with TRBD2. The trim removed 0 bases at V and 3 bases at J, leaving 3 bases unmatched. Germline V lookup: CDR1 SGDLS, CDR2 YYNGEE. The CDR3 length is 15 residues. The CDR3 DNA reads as TGTGCCAGCAGCGTAGGCGGGAGTGGCTACAATGAGCAGTTCTTC. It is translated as CASSVGGSGYNEQFF.

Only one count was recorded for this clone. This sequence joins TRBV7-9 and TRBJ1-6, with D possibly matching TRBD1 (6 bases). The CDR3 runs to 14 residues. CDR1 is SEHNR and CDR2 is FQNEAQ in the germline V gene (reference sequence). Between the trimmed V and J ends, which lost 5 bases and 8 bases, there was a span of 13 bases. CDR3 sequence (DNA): TGTGCCAGCAGCAGGGGGGGCGGACATTCACCCCTCCACTTT. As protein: CASSRGGGHSPLHF.

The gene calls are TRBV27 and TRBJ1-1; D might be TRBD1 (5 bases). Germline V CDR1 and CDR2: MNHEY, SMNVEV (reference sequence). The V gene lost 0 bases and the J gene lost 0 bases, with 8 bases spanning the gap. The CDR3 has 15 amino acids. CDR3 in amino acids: CASSLSWGVNTEAFF. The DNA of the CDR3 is TGTGCCAGCAGTTTATCGTGGGGGGTGAACACTGAAGCTTTCTTT.

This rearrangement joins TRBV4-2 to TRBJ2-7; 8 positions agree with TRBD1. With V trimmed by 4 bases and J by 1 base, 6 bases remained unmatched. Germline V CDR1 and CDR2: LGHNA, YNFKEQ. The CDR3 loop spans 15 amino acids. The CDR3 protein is CASSRTGTGSYEQYF. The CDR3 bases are TGTGCCAGCAGCCGGACCGGGACAGGTTCCTACGAGCAGTACTTC.

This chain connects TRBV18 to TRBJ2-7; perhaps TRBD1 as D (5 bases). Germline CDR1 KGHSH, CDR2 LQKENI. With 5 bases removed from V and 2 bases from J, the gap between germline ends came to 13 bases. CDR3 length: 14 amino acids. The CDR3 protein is CASSYTGSTYEQYF. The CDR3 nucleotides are TGTGCCAGCTCATATACAGGTTCGACCTACGAGCAGTACTTC.

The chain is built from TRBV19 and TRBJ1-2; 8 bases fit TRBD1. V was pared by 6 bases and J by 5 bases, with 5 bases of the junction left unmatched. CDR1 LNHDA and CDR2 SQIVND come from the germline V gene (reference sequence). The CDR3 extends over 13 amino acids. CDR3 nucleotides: TGTGCCAGTAGCCCGGACAGGGAATATGGCTACACCTTC. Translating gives CASSPDREYGYTF.